Below, 28 T cell receptor beta chains from the same sample are listed, as sequenced in a study of T cell changes during pregnancy in multiple sclerosis. This table comes from immunoSEQ multiplex PCR, and its TCRdb copy is limited to in-frame clones, with some not included. This sample has more than 85,000 clones, with approximately 93% found just once. Here the sequenced sample was peripheral blood, taken after pregnancy. The receptors originated from a female donor in good health, enrolled as a control in a pregnancy study.

The rearrangement links TRBV7-2 to TRBJ2-5; no clear D gene. Trimming took off 5 bases at V and 7 bases at J, with 11 bases between the two ends. This CDR3 comprises 12 residues. CDR1 SGHTA and CDR2 FQGNSA come from the germline V gene. CDR3 amino acids: CASSAGRGTQYF. The CDR3 coding sequence is TGTGCCAGCAGCGCCGGTCGTGGGACCCAGTACTTC. The full variable domain, rest sourced from reference TRBV7-2 and TRBJ2-5, is GAGVSQSPSNKVTEKGKDVELRCDPISGHTALYWYRQSLGQGLEFLIYFQGNSAPDKSGLPSDRFSAERTGGSVSTLTIQRTQQEDSAVYLCASSAGRGTQYFGPGTRLLVL.

The chain combines TRBV5-1 with TRBJ2-7; TRBD1 matches at 8 bases. The junction had 2 bases not matched to a gene; V was cut back by 4 bases and J by 2 bases. The germline V gene encodes CDR1 SGHRS and CDR2 YFSETQ. The CDR3 totals 13 residues. The DNA for the CDR3 is TGCGCCAGCAGCCCAGGGGGCCCCTACGAGCAGTACTTC. This codes for CASSPGGPYEQYF.

This chain uses TRBV5-1 with TRBJ2-7; TRBD2 matches at 11 bases. The CDR3 sequence is 14 residues long. CDR1 is SGHRS and CDR2 is YFSETQ in the germline V gene. Trimming took 7 bases from V and 2 from J; bases not matched to a gene: 5. The CDR3 is CASGLSGRAYEQYF. The CDR3 nucleotides read TGCGCCAGCGGTCTTAGCGGGAGGGCCTACGAGCAGTACTTC.

The chain employs TRBV7-9 and TRBJ1-1; no reliable D call. This CDR3 spans 16 amino acids. CDR1 is SEHNR and CDR2 is FQNEAQ in the germline V gene (reference sequence). V shed 5 bases and J shed 5 bases, with 21 bases lying between them. CDR3 DNA sequence: TGTGCCAGCAGCCTCCCGTCGGGTTCCCTCCGGACTGAAGCTTTCTTT. Translated: CASSLPSGSLRTEAFF.

With respect to this clone: Mismatch with germline at one junction end may stem from a read error. The V gene is TRBV7-7, the J gene TRBJ2-1; TRBD2 aligns across 7 bases. Germline V CDR1 and CDR2: SSHAT, FNYEAQ (reference sequence). This CDR3 contains 12 residues. In DNA form, the CDR3 reads TGTGCTAGCAGCTTCGGGGAGGGTGAGCAGTTCTTC. The encoded protein is CASSFGEGEQFF.

This sequence joins TRBV18 and TRBJ1-3; 8 bases align to TRBD1. This CDR3 has 18 amino acids. After removal of 5 bases from V and 0 bases from J, the junction contained 12 bases not matched to a gene. CDR1 KGHSH and CDR2 LQKENI come from the germline V gene. The CDR3 is CASSFRDRIYSSGNTIYF. DNA of the CDR3: TGTGCCAGCTCATTCCGGGACAGGATTTACAGCTCTGGAAACACCATATATTTT. Based on the CDR3 plus reference TRBV18 and TRBJ1-3, the full variable domain is NAGVMQNPRHLVRRRGQEARLRCSPMKGHSHVYWYRQLPEEGLKFMVYLQKENIIDESGMPKERFSAEFPKEGPSILRIQQVVRGDSAAYFCASSFRDRIYSSGNTIYFGEGSWLTVV.

This rearrangement joins TRBV5-1 to TRBJ2-1, with 11 bases that match TRBD2. Trimming removed 0 bases from V and 7 bases from J; junction bases left unmatched: 6. The V gene's germline CDR1 is SGHRS and CDR2 YFSETQ. The length of the CDR3 is 16 residues. The CDR3 sequence is CASSLGSSGGMNEQFF. In nucleotides, the CDR3 is TGCGCCAGCAGCTTGGGGTCTAGCGGGGGGATGAATGAGCAGTTCTTC.

The V and J genes are TRBV9 and TRBJ2-7; 8 nucleotides agree with TRBD1. The CDR3 sequence is 15 residues long. After removal of 4 bases from V and 5 bases from J, the junction contained 11 bases not matched to a gene. Germline V gives CDR1 SGDLS, CDR2 YYNGEE. Here the CDR3 reads CASSTRDRGGHEQYF. CDR3 nucleotides: TGTGCCAGCAGCACAAGAGACAGGGGAGGACACGAGCAGTACTTC.

The chain employs TRBV28 and TRBJ2-7; D unresolved. Germline lookup yields CDR1 MDHEN and CDR2 SYDVKM. CDR3 length: 13 amino acids. Between the trimmed V and J ends, which lost 8 bases and 6 bases, there was a span of 17 bases. CDR3 in amino acids: CASSAVWSAEQYF. The CDR3 DNA is TGTGCCAGCTCGGCGGTATGGAGCGCCGAGCAGTACTTC.

The rearrangement links TRBV28 to TRBJ2-7; 10 bases agree with TRBD1. The ends lost 5 bases at V and 4 bases at J; junction bases unmatched: 8. The CDR3 is 15 residues long. Germline CDR1 is MDHEN and CDR2 is SYDVKM. The CDR3 DNA reads TGTGCCAGCAGTCCTGCCGGACAGGGGGAATACGAGCAGTACTTC. Protein product: CASSPAGQGEYEQYF.

This chain uses TRBV15 with TRBJ2-7; TRBD2 is a possible D gene (6 bases). Per germline, CDR1 LNHNV and CDR2 YYDKDF (reference sequence). The CDR3 spans 14 residues. V shed 1 base and J shed 2 bases, with 9 bases lying between them. CDR3 protein: CATSRARGAYEQYF. In nucleotides, the CDR3 is TGTGCCACCAGCAGAGCGCGGGGCGCCTACGAGCAGTACTTC.

This rearrangement joins TRBV19 to TRBJ2-2; TRBD1 might be the D (5 bases). Germline CDR1 reads LNHDA; CDR2 reads SQIVND (reference sequence). Trimming took 3 bases from V and 2 from J, leaving 16 bases between them. The CDR3 has 17 amino acids. The CDR3 nucleotides read TGTGCCAGTAGTATCCTAACGAGACAGTTTAACACCGGGGAGCTGTTTTTT. As protein: CASSILTRQFNTGELFF.

CDR3 in amino acids: CASSLAGIYTDTQYF. The CDR3, as DNA: TGTGCCAGCAGCTTGGCGGGAATATACACAGATACGCAGTATTTT. The chain has TRBV5-6 and TRBJ2-3; TRBD2 might be the D (5 bases). Germline CDR1 SGHDT, CDR2 YYEEEE. Trimming removed 0 bases at V and 2 bases at J, with 10 bases between. This CDR3 region has 15 residues.

The chain joins TRBV5-1 to TRBJ2-5, with D perhaps matching TRBD2 (5 bases). CDR1 is SGHRS and CDR2 is YFSETQ in the germline V gene. V lost 3 bases, J lost 0 bases, and 12 bases lay in between. The CDR3 consists of 15 residues. The CDR3 coding sequence is TGCGCCAGCAGCTATGGGTCGGGGTACCAAGAGACCCAGTACTTC. This gives the protein CASSYGSGYQETQYF.

This clone occurred once. The chain has TRBV29-1 and TRBJ2-1; TRBD2 matches 11 bases. Germline V gene data show CDR1 as SQVTM and CDR2 as ANQGSEA. Trimming at V came to 7 bases and at J to 5 bases, leaving 10 bases not matched to a gene. The CDR3 extends over 15 amino acids. CDR3 region: CSADTPGLADNEQFF. The CDR3 nucleotides are TGCAGCGCTGATACCCCGGGACTAGCGGACAATGAGCAGTTCTTC.

The V and J genes are TRBV2 and TRBJ2-7, with 10 nucleotides matching TRBD2. With 3 bases clipped from V and 4 bases from J, the junction kept 6 bases outside the gene matches. Germline lookup yields CDR1 SNHLY and CDR2 FYNNEI. The CDR3 extends over 15 amino acids. As DNA, the CDR3 is TGTGCCAGCAGTGATGGGCTAGCGGGAGTTTACGAGCAGTACTTC. Protein sequence: CASSDGLAGVYEQYF.

The J gene is TRBJ1-5, the V gene TRBV7-2; D is ambiguous. The CDR3 covers 15 residues. The germline CDR1 and CDR2 sequences are SGHTA and FQGNSA. Trimming removed 4 bases at V and 1 base at J, with 11 bases between. Here the CDR3 DNA reads TGTGCCAGCAGCTCCTATGGGCGAAGCAATCAGCCCCAGCATTTT. Translated, it gives CASSSYGRSNQPQHF.

The rearrangement joins TRBV7-2 to TRBJ2-4; a possible D gene is TRBD2 (6 bases). V was trimmed by 5 bases and J by 0 bases, leaving 11 bases between them. Germline CDR1 is SGHTA and CDR2 is FQGNSA. The CDR3 length is 15 residues. This CDR3 is CASSKGAGAKNIQYF. Here the CDR3 DNA reads TGTGCCAGCAGCAAAGGAGCGGGAGCCAAAAACATTCAGTACTTC.

The rearrangement links TRBV28 to TRBJ2-1; weak D call: TRBD1 (6 bases). The CDR3 is 12 residues long. Trimming took off 8 bases at V and 7 bases at J, with 12 bases between the two ends. Per the germline V gene, CDR1 is MDHEN and CDR2 is SYDVKM. CDR3 bases: TGTGCCAGCGTGGGGGCTAATAATGAGCAGTTCTTC. Amino acid sequence: CASVGANNEQFF. Looking up the rest from reference TRBV28 and TRBJ2-1 gives the full variable domain: DVKVTQSSRYLVKRTGEKVFLECVQDMDHENMFWYRQDPGLGLRLIYFSYDVKMKEKGDIPEGYSVSREKKERFSLILESASTNQTSMYLCASVGANNEQFFGPGTRLTVL.

The chain couples TRBV5-1 to TRBJ2-3; D perhaps matches TRBD2 (5 bases). The germline CDR1 and CDR2 sequences are SGHRS and YFSETQ. Trimming left V 0 bases short and J 0 bases short, with 8 bases between. CDR3 size: 15 residues. The CDR3 DNA reads TGCGCCAGCAGCTTGGGCGGGTCTAGCACAGATACGCAGTATTTT. Its translation is CASSLGGSSTDTQYF.

V and J are TRBV19 and TRBJ1-2, with 9 bases aligning to TRBD1. V was clipped by 8 bases and J by 7 bases; unmatched bases: 5. The CDR3 totals 12 residues. Germline-derived CDR1 and CDR2 are LNHDA and SQIVND (reference sequence). For the CDR3, the DNA is TGTGCCAGTGCACAGGGGGCCAGTGGCTACACCTTC. This sequence encodes CASAQGASGYTF.

The chain employs TRBV5-5 and TRBJ2-7; the match to TRBD1 covers 8 bases. This CDR3 is built from 14 residues. CDR1 and CDR2 (germline): SGHKS, YYEKEE (reference sequence). The trim removed 3 bases at V and 5 bases at J, leaving 7 bases unmatched. CDR3: CASSSHRGKDEQYF. The CDR3 DNA sequence: TGTGCCAGCAGCTCGCACAGGGGGAAGGACGAGCAGTACTTC.

This clone was observed a single time. The chain recombines TRBV15 with TRBJ1-2, with 8 bases fitting TRBD1. CDR1 LNHNV and CDR2 YYDKDF come from the germline V gene (reference sequence). J gave up 3 bases and V 5 bases, and 5 bases lay outside the gene matches. CDR3 length: 14 residues. The CDR3 loop reads CATSPGQAYYGYTF. The CDR3 DNA follows: TGTGCCACCAGCCCGGGACAGGCCTACTATGGCTACACCTTC.

The chain uses TRBV18 and TRBJ2-5, with D perhaps matching TRBD1 (5 bases). Germline V gene lookup returns CDR1 KGHSH and CDR2 LQKENI. The CDR3 contains 13 residues. The ends were cut back, 6 bases at V and 1 base at J, with 9 bases in the middle. CDR3 nucleotide sequence: TGTGCCAGCTCCACAGGAATCCAAGAGACCCAGTACTTC. Translation gives CASSTGIQETQYF.

CDR3 nucleotide sequence: TGTGCCACTTCAAAGGGGGTCGAGGGCCGCAACGAGCAGTACTTC. Residues: CATSKGVEGRNEQYF. The genes are TRBV9 and TRBJ2-7, with D possibly being TRBD1 (6 bases). Germline V gene sequence: CDR1 SGDLS, CDR2 YYNGEE. The CDR3 covers 15 residues. Between the trimmed V and J ends, which lost 9 bases and 5 bases, there was a span of 24 bases. Variable domain in full (rest from reference TRBV9 and TRBJ2-7): DSGVTQTPKHLITATGQRVTLRCSPRSGDLSVYWYQQSLDQGLQFLIQYYNGEERAKGNILERFSAQQFPDLHSELNLSSLELGDSALYFCATSKGVEGRNEQYFGPGTRLTVT.

Only a few counts were recorded for this clone. V gene TRBV5-1 combines with J gene TRBJ1-1; D remains ambiguous. Germline assignment: CDR1 SGHRS and CDR2 YFSETQ. Trimming shortened V by 5 bases and J by 1 base, and 12 bases separated the two germline ends. The CDR3 sequence is 14 residues long. The DNA for the CDR3 is TGCGCCAGCAGATTAGAAGTTCCGAACACTGAAGCTTTCTTT. Translated, it gives CASRLEVPNTEAFF.

V usage is TRBV7-9 and J usage is TRBJ2-7, with a weak D call TRBD2 (5 bases). This CDR3 region has 15 residues. V was cut by 5 bases and J by 0 bases, with 14 bases left in between. Germline V lookup: CDR1 SEHNR, CDR2 FQNEAQ (reference sequence). CDR3 amino acids: CASSLGGLPSYEQYF. In DNA, the CDR3 is TGTGCCAGCAGCCTGGGCGGGTTACCCTCCTACGAGCAGTACTTC.

The chain links TRBV5-1 to TRBJ2-3; TRBD2 might be the D (6 bases). Trimming removed 5 bases from V and 0 bases from J, with 13 bases in between. The CDR3 extends over 15 amino acids. Germline V gene data show CDR1 as SGHRS and CDR2 as YFSETQ. The CDR3 bases are TGCGCCAGCAGGGGTGGGACTTCAAGCACAGATACGCAGTATTTT. This sequence encodes CASRGGTSSTDTQYF.